This TCR beta chain originates from a study of blood T cell repertoires in COVID-19. Overall study context: The United States, Italy and Spain were the sources of the acute and convalescent COVID-19 samples. The analysed material was cDNA or gDNA that came from T cells, B-cell-depleted T cells, or PBMCs.

CDR1 is MGHRA, CDR2 YSYEKL, per germline. V trimming: 4 bases; J trimming: 2 bases; junction bases outside the gene matches: 7. CDR3 size: 15 residues. As originally analysed: Reference gene primer amplification in the assay estimated nucleated cell counts. TCRdb's copy holds only in-frame clones and misses some; the assay was immunoSEQ multiplex PCR. The V and J calls and clone size were taken over from that table, and D and trimming were inferred from the DNA. Among roughly 130,000 clones listed, 75% to 90% were seen once. This TCR derives from a man between 65 and 85 years old with acute or convalescent COVID-19. Material: peripheral blood. This chain uses TRBV4-1 with TRBJ2-7; 8 positions agree with TRBD1. This CDR3 is CASSPSRTGTYEQYF. The CDR3 DNA sequence: TGCGCCAGCAGCCCGTCGCGGACAGGGACCTACGAGCAGTACTTC.